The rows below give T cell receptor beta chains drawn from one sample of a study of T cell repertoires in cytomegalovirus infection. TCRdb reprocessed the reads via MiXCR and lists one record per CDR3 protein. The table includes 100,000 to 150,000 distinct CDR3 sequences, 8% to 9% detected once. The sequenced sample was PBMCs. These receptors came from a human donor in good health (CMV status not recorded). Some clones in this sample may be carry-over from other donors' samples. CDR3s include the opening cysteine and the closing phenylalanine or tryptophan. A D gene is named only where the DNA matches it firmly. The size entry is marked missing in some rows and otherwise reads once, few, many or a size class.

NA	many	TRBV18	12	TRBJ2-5	TGTGCCAGCTCACACAGGGAAGAGACCCAGTACTTC	CASSHREETQYF
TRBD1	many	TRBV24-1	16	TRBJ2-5	TGTGCCACCAGTGATGGGACAGTCTCGTACCAAGAGACCCAGTACTTC	CATSDGTVSYQETQYF
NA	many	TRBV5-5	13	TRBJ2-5	TGTGCCAGCAGCTTATTCAGGGAAGAGACCCAGTACTTC	CASSLFREETQYF
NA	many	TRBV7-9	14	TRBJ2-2	TGTGCCAGCAGCGTAGGAGGGTCAGACGGGGAGCTGTTTTTT	CASSVGGSDGELFF
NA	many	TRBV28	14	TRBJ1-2	TGTGCCAGCAGTTCCCGGGACAAATACTATGGCTACACCTTC	CASSSRDKYYGYTF
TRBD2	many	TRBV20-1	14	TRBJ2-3	TGCAGTGCTAGACTTCCTGGGGGGGCAGATACGCAGTATTTT	CSARLPGGADTQYF
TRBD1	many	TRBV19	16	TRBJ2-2	TGTGCCAGTAGATTTCAGGACAGGGGATTGACCGGGGAGCTGTTTTTT	CASRFQDRGLTGELFF
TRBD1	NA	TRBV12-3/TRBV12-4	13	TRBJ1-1	TGTGCCAGCAGTCGACAGGGGAACACTGAAGCTTACTTT	CASSRQGNTEAYF
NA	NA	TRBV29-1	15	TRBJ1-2	TGCAGCGTTGAAGGAGCCAGAGAAGCTAACTATGGCTACACCTTC	CSVEGAREANYGYTF
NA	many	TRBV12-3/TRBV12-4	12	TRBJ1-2	TGTGCCAGCAGTTGGACGGCATATGGCTACACCTTC	CASSWTAYGYTF
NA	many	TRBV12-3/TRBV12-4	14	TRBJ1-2	TGTGCCAGCAGTGGCCAGACAGGAATGGACGGCTACACCTTC	CASSGQTGMDGYTF
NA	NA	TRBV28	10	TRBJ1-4	TGTGCCAGCAGTAGTGAAAAACTGTTTTTT	CASSSEKLFF
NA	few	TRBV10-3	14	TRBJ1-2	TGTGCCATCAGAGACCCCAAAGCTAACTATGGCTACACCTTC	CAIRDPKANYGYTF
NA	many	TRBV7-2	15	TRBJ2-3	TGTGCCAGCAGCCCGTGGACTCTGCAGGCAGATACGCAGTATTTT	CASSPWTLQADTQYF
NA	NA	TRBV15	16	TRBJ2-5	TGTGCCACCAGCAGAGTGCCCAGGCAGGGTCGAGAGACCCAGTACTTC	CATSRVPRQGRETQYF
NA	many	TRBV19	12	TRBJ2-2	TGTGCCACCCGGAGGGCTACCGGGGAGCTGTTTTTT	CATRRATGELFF
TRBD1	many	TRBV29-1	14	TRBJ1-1	TGCAGCGTCCCGGGGGATGGACAGGGTGCTGAAGCTTTCTTT	CSVPGDGQGAEAFF
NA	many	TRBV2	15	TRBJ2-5	TGTGCCAGCGGGGTCGGGAGTCGCGTTAGGGAGACCCAGTACTTC	CASGVGSRVRETQYF
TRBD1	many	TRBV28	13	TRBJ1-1	TGTGCCAGCAGTTTAGACAGGGACACTGAAGCTTTCTTT	CASSLDRDTEAFF
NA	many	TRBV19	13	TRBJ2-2	TGTGCCAGTAGTATAGATCGGACCGGGGAGCTGTTTTTT	CASSIDRTGELFF
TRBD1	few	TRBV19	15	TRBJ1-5	TGTGCCAGTAGTATTGACAGGGAAGGCAATCAGCCCCAGCATTTT	CASSIDREGNQPQHF
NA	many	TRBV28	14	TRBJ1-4	TGTGCCAGCAGGAGGAGTCGCCACAATGAAAAACTGTTTTTT	CASRRSRHNEKLFF
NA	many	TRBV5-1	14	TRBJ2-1	TGCGCCAGCCATAGCATACCTTGGGCCAATGAGCAGTTCTTC	CASHSIPWANEQFF
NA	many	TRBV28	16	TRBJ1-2	TGTGCCAGCAGTACCTCCCTGGGGGCCCGAAGGGCTGGCTACACCTTC	CASSTSLGARRAGYTF
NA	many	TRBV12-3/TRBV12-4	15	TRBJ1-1	TGTGCCAGCAGTTTACGGCCTCCACGGAACACTGAAGCTTTCTTT	CASSLRPPRNTEAFF
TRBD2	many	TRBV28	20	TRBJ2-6	TGTGCCAGCAGTTTATCCCCCCAGCGGGGGCTCAACCGAGGGGCCAACGTCCTGACTTTC	CASSLSPQRGLNRGANVLTF
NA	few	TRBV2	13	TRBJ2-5	TGTGCCAGCAGTGAAACCATTAAAGAGACCCAGTACTTC	CASSETIKETQYF
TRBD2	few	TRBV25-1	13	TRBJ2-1	TGTGCCAGCAGCCGGGGGGGCGTCGATGAGCAGTTCTTC	CASSRGGVDEQFF
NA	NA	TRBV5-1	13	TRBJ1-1	TGCGCCAGCAGCCGTCGGACCGGCACTGAAGCTTTCTTT	CASSRRTGTEAFF
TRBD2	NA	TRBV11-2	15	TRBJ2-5	TGTGCCAGCAGCTTTTGGGGGGGAGCTCAAGAGACCCAGTACTTC	CASSFWGGAQETQYF
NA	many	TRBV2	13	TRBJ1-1	TGTGCCAGCAAATATCCAGGGAGCACTGAAGCTTTCTTT	CASKYPGSTEAFF
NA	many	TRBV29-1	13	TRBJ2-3	TGCAGCGTTGCCCAGGTCGGCACAGATACGCAGTATTTT	CSVAQVGTDTQYF
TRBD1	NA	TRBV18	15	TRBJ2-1	TGTGCCAGCTCACCTTTACAGGGGGCGAGCAATGAGCAGTTCTTC	CASSPLQGASNEQFF
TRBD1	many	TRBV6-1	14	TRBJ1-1	TGTGCCAGCAGCTCGACAGGGGGGGGGACTGAAGCTTTCTTT	CASSSTGGGTEAFF
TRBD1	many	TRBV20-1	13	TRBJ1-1	TGCAGTGCTTCCGGGACAGCGAACACTGAAGCTTTCTTT	CSASGTANTEAFF
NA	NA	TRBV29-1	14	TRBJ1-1	TGCAGCGTTGACCACCGGGCGGGGCCCAGCAAAGCTTTCTTT	CSVDHRAGPSKAFF
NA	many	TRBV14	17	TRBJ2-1	TGTGCCAGCAGCCAATGGATAGGGACAACTAACTACAATGAGCAGTTCTTC	CASSQWIGTTNYNEQFF
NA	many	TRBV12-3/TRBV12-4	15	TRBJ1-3	TGTGCCAGCAGTTTATCGGGCCTCTCTGGAAACACCATATATTTT	CASSLSGLSGNTIYF
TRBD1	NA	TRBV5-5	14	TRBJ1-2	TGTGCCAGCAGCTTGACGGGAGGGGGCGGTGGCTACACCTTC	CASSLTGGGGGYTF
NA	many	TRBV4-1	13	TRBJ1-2	TGCGCCAGCAGCCTTGGACCTAACTATGGCTACACCTTC	CASSLGPNYGYTF